The clone carrying this T cell receptor (beta chain) was counted a single time. These data come from a study of technical replicates of blood from several donors. Clones were read by immunoSEQ multiplex PCR, and TCRdb kept only the in-frame ones, dropping some. The table records around 16,000 clones, over 80% of them present only once. The TCR was taken from a human donor in good health. Input material: PBMCs.

This chain's CDR3 is CAWTQSGTGTYEQYF. Here the CDR3 DNA reads TGTGCCTGGACCCAATCCGGGACAGGTACATACGAGCAGTACTTC. The chain is built from TRBV30 and TRBJ2-7; TRBD1 aligns across 8 bases. Trimming at V came to 4 bases and at J to 4 bases, leaving 12 bases not matched to a gene. The CDR3 consists of 15 residues. Germline V gene sequence: CDR1 GTSNPN, CDR2 SVGIG (reference sequence).